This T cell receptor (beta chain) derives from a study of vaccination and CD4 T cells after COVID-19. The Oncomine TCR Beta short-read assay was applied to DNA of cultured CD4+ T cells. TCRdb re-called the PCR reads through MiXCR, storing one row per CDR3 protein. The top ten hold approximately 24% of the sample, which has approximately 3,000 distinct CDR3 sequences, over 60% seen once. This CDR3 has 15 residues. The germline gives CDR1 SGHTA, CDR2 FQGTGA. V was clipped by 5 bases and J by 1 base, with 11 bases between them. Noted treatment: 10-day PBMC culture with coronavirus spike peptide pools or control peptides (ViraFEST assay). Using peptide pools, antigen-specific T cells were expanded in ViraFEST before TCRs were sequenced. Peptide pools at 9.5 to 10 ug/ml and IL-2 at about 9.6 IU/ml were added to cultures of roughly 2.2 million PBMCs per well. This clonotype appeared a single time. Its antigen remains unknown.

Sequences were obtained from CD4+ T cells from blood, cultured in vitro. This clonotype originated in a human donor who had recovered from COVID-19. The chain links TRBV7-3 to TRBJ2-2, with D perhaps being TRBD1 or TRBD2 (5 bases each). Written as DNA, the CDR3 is TGTGCCAGCAGCCCGGCAGGGAGGAACACCGGGGAGCTGTTTTTT. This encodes CASSPAGRNTGELFF. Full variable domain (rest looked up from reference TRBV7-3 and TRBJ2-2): GAGVSQTPSNKVTEKGKYVELRCDPISGHTALYWYRQSLGQGPEFLIYFQGTGAADDSGLPNDRFFAVRPEGSVSTLKIQRTERGDSAVYLCASSPAGRNTGELFFGEGSRLTVL.